Following are 18 T cell receptor beta chains from one sample sequenced in a study of T cell repertoires in cytomegalovirus infection. No antigen has been assigned to these receptors. TCRdb ran MiXCR on the reads and lists one entry per CDR3 protein. Here the sample spans about 830,000 distinct CDR3 sequences, around a third being singletons. This sample comprised cultured CD8+ T cells from PBMCs, obtained from culture after CMV antigen stimulation. The receptors derive from a human donor in good health (CMV status not recorded). Some clones in this sample may be carry-over from other donors' samples.

This chain links TRBV7-6 with TRBJ1-1; D unclear. Germline CDR1 is SGHVS and CDR2 is FNYEAQ. This CDR3 spans 13 amino acids. With 7 bases removed from V and 5 bases from J, the gap between germline ends came to 14 bases. The CDR3: CASTEGWVTEAFF. The CDR3 coding sequence is TGTGCCAGCACCGAAGGTTGGGTAACTGAAGCTTTCTTT.

This clonotype has ten or more counts. The V gene is TRBV7-6, the J gene TRBJ2-2; D possibly corresponds to TRBD2 (6 bases). Germline CDR1 SGHVS, CDR2 FNYEAQ. Trimming removed 7 bases from V and 4 bases from J, with 19 bases in between. There are 16 residues in the CDR3. CDR3 sequence (DNA): TGTGCCAGCACCTCCCCGGCGGGGTTGGGCACCGGGGAGCTGTTTTTT. It codes for CASTSPAGLGTGELFF.

With regard to this clonotype: A single base separates this from a much larger clone, so it may be a read error. This chain connects TRBV6-6 to TRBJ2-5, with TRBD1 as a possible D gene (5 bases). V was cut by 10 bases and J by 1 base, with 16 bases left in between. The CDR3 spans 14 residues. Germline V gene data show CDR1 as MNHNY and CDR2 as SVGAGI (reference sequence). CDR3 nucleotide sequence: TGTGCCAACAGCTTAGACAGAAGCCAAGAGACCCAGTACTTC. It codes for CANSLDRSQETQYF.

V and J are TRBV24-1 and TRBJ2-6; D might be TRBD2 (7 bases). The V end was cut by 9 bases, the J end by 2 bases, with 13 bases between. There are 15 residues in the CDR3. The germline gives CDR1 KGHDR, CDR2 SFDVKD. The CDR3 loop is CATEGGGTGANVLTF. In nucleotides, the CDR3 is TGTGCCACCGAAGGGGGGGGCACTGGGGCCAACGTCCTGACTTTC.

The J gene is TRBJ1-2, the V gene TRBV7-9; the D is unclear. The CDR3 contains 13 residues. Germline loops: CDR1 SEHNR, CDR2 FQNEAQ (reference sequence). Deletions cut 1 base from V and 8 bases from J, with 11 bases between. The CDR3 loop is CASSLESRWGYTF. The CDR3 nucleotides are TGTGCCAGCAGCTTAGAGTCCCGTTGGGGCTACACCTTC.

This clonotype has just a few counts. The gene calls are TRBV2 and TRBJ2-5; tentative D call: TRBD2 (5 bases). CDR3 length equals 14 residues. Trimming removed 11 bases at V and 0 bases at J, with 16 bases between. Per germline, CDR1 SNHLY and CDR2 FYNNEI. The CDR3 DNA reads as TGTGCCCCCGGGCGGGCCACGTACCAAGAGACCCAGTACTTC. Its protein is CAPGRATYQETQYF.

CDR3 bases: TGTGCCAGCAGAATACGACAGGGGACCATCTATGGCTACACCTTC. It encodes CASRIRQGTIYGYTF. The V call is TRBV12-3 or TRBV12-4, the J call TRBJ1-2; TRBD1 matches 8 bases. V shed 6 bases, J shed 4 bases, and the junction held 10 bases outside the gene matches. The CDR3 length is 15 residues.

This clonotype was counted between two and nine times. The CDR3 DNA follows: TGTGCCAGCAGCAATCCGGGACAGGGTTATTACGAGCAGTACTTC. Its protein is CASSNPGQGYYEQYF. The V and J genes are TRBV5-4 and TRBJ2-7; 9 positions match TRBD1. Germline V lookup: CDR1 SGHNT, CDR2 YYREEE (reference sequence). V shed 4 bases, J shed 4 bases, and the junction held 9 bases outside the gene matches. The CDR3 length is 15 residues. Full variable domain (outside the CDR3, taken from reference TRBV5-4 and TRBJ2-7): ETGVTQSPTHLIKTRGQQVTLRCSSQSGHNTVSWYQQALGQGPQFIFQYYREEENGRGNFPPRFSGLQFPNYSSELNVNALELDDSALYLCASSNPGQGYYEQYFGPGTRLTVT.

This clonotype turned up a few times. The V call is TRBV27, the J call TRBJ2-7; D is unresolved. The CDR3 is 14 amino acids. V was cut by 3 bases and J by 0 bases, with 9 bases left in between. Germline CDR1 and CDR2: MNHEY and SMNVEV (reference sequence). The CDR3 DNA is TGTGCCAGCAGTTTTAATTACAACTCCTACGAGCAGTACTTC. Its translation is CASSFNYNSYEQYF.

The V call is TRBV7-9, the J call TRBJ2-1, with 8 bases matching TRBD2. Unmatched junction bases numbered 9, after V lost 7 bases and J lost 7 bases. The CDR3 runs 14 residues. Germline-derived CDR1 and CDR2 are SEHNR and FQNEAQ (reference sequence). The CDR3 DNA sequence: TGTGCCAGCATACAGGGACTAGTAAATAATGAGCAGTTCTTC. Translation: CASIQGLVNNEQFF.

The CDR3, as DNA: TGCGCCAGCAGCCAAGGGTCAGGGGTTATTCAGTACTTC. This translates into CASSQGSGVIQYF. The chain combines TRBV4-3 with TRBJ2-4; TRBD1 is a possible D gene (6 bases). Germline CDR1 and CDR2: LGHNA and YSLEER. V lost 1 base and J 10 bases, leaving 11 bases between the germline ends. The CDR3 contains 13 residues.

There are many counts of this clonotype. V and J are TRBV7-9 and TRBJ2-1; D perhaps matches TRBD2 (7 bases). Germline assignment: CDR1 SEHNR and CDR2 FQNEAQ (reference sequence). This CDR3 spans 16 amino acids. V dropped 5 bases and J dropped 2 bases, with 16 bases sitting between them. This chain's CDR3 is CASSKGGGPTYNEQFF. For the CDR3, the DNA is TGTGCCAGCAGCAAGGGCGGGGGCCCAACCTACAATGAGCAGTTCTTC.

This clonotype appeared a few times. This chain joins TRBV7-9 and TRBJ2-1, with a weak D call TRBD1 (6 bases). Germline CDR1 is SEHNR and CDR2 is FQNEAQ (reference sequence). Trimming stripped 7 bases from V and 8 bases from J, with 24 bases between. CDR3 length equals 16 residues. For the CDR3, the DNA is TGTGCCAGCACCCAAGGTCCCCTCGACAGGCGGGATGAGCAGTTCTTC. Its translation: CASTQGPLDRRDEQFF. The full variable domain, its missing parts supplied by reference TRBV7-9 and TRBJ2-1, is DTGVSQNPRHKITKRGQNVTFRCDPISEHNRLYWYRQTLGQGPEFLTYFQNEAQLEKSRLLSDRFSAERPKGSFSTLEIQRTEQGDSAMYLCASTQGPLDRRDEQFFGPGTRLTVL.

This clonotype came up a few times. The chain joins TRBV19 to TRBJ1-1; D unresolved. This CDR3 contains 14 residues. Germline V gives CDR1 LNHDA, CDR2 SQIVND (reference sequence). V was clipped by 5 bases and J by 2 bases, with 12 bases between them. The CDR3 loop is CASSLSMINTEAFF. CDR3 in DNA: TGTGCCAGTAGTCTTAGCATGATTAACACTGAAGCTTTCTTT.

This clonotype was recorded at least ten times. The gene calls are TRBV7-8 and TRBJ2-1, with D perhaps TRBD2 (5 bases). Per the germline V gene, CDR1 is SGHVS and CDR2 is FQNEAQ. This CDR3 comprises 14 residues. V lost 1 base and J lost 5, with 9 bases in between. CDR3 protein: CASSLDPGNNEQFF. CDR3 DNA sequence: TGTGCCAGCAGCTTAGATCCCGGGAACAATGAGCAGTTCTTC.

This clonotype was found once. At one of its ends the junction is not consistent with the germline gene, which may arise from a read error. The gene calls are TRBV11-2 and TRBJ2-5; TRBD1 matches at 8 bases. This CDR3 spans 16 amino acids. Per germline, CDR1 SGHAT and CDR2 FQNNGV. The CDR3 DNA reads as TGTGCCTGCAGCTTAGTAGGACAGGGCCAAGGAGAGACCCAGTACTTC. Translating it yields CACSLVGQGQGETQYF.

This chain uses TRBV6-2 or TRBV6-3 with TRBJ2-7; 7 nucleotides agree with TRBD1. CDR1 is MNHEY, CDR2 SVGEGT, per germline. The CDR3 loop spans 15 amino acids. Losses at the gene ends were 0 bases for V and 0 bases for J; bases not matched to a gene: 2. CDR3 in DNA: TGTGCCAGCAGTTACTCGGGACAGCCCTCCTACGAGCAGTACGTC. Protein: CASSYSGQPSYEQYV.

A few counts support this clonotype. This rearrangement joins TRBV24-1 to TRBJ2-2; D call uncertain. The CDR3 contains 16 residues. Trimming pared 1 base from V and 1 base from J, leaving 9 bases between. Germline-derived CDR1 and CDR2 are KGHDR and SFDVKD. CDR3 in amino acids: CATSDLWSGNTGELFF. The CDR3 bases are TGTGCCACCAGTGATTTATGGTCAGGGAACACCGGGGAGCTGTTTTTT.